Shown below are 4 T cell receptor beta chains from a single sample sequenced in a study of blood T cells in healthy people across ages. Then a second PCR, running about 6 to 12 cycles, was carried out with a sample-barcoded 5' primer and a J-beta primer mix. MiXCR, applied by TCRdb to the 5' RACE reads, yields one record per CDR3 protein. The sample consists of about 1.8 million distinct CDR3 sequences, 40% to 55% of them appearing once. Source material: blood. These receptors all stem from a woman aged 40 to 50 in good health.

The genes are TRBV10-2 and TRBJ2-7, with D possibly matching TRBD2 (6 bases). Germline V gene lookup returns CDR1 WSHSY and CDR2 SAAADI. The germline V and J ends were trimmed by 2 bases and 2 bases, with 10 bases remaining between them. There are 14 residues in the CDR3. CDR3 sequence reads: CASSEPGLTYEQYF. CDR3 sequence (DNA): TGCGCCAGCAGTGAGCCGGGACTGACCTACGAGCAGTACTTC.

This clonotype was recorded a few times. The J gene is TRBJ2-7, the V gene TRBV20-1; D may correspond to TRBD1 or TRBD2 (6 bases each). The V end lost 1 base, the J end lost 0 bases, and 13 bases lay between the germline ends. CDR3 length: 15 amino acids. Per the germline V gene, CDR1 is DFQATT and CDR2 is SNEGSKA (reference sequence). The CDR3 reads CSARAGAGHSYEQYF. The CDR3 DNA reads TGCAGTGCTAGAGCGGGGGCAGGGCACTCCTACGAGCAGTACTTC.

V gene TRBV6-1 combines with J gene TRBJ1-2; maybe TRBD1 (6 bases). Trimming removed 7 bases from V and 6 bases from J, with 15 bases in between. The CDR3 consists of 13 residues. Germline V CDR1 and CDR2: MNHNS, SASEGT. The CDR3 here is CASTRYRANGYTF. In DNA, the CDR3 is TGTGCCAGCACCAGATACAGGGCCAATGGCTACACCTTC.

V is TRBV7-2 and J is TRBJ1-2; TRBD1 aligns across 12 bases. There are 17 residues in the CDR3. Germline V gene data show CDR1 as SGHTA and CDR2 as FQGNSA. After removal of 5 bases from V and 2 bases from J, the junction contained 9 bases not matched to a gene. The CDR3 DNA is TGTGCCAGCAGCAACCGGGACAGGGGGCGCCTAAACTATGGCTACACCTTC. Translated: CASSNRDRGRLNYGYTF. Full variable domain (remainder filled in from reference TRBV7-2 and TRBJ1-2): GAGVSQSPSNKVTEKGKDVELRCDPISGHTALYWYRQSLGQGLEFLIYFQGNSAPDKSGLPSDRFSAERTGGSVSTLTIQRTQQEDSAVYLCASSNRDRGRLNYGYTFGSGTRLTVV.